What follows are 29 T cell receptor beta chains derived from one specimen sequenced in a study of cytomegalovirus exposure and HLA in healthy donors. With 60 Vbeta and 13 Jbeta primers, the PCR was carried out. Repertoires were generated with immunoSEQ multiplex PCR, while TCRdb's copy carries only in-frame clones and drops some. The sample consists of about 120,000 clones, around 80% of them appearing once. The material sequenced was PBMCs. All receptors derive from a man aged 45 to 65 in good health and CMV-seronegative.

The V call is TRBV19, the J call TRBJ2-5, with TRBD1 identical over 12 bases. Unmatched junction bases numbered 7, after V lost 6 bases and J lost 5 bases. Looked up from germline, CDR1 is LNHDA and CDR2 is SQIVND (reference sequence). The CDR3 extends over 15 amino acids. The CDR3 nucleotides read TGTGCCAGTAGCACCGGGACAGGGGGCTGGGAGACCCAGTACTTC. This sequence encodes CASSTGTGGWETQYF.

The chain is built from TRBV6-6 and TRBJ1-5; D is perhaps TRBD1 (6 bases). V was shortened by 5 bases and J by 2 bases, with 10 bases between the two germline ends. This CDR3 is 14 amino acids long. The germline gives CDR1 MNHNY, CDR2 SVGAGI (reference sequence). The CDR3 loop reads CASSDRTGNQPQHF. Written as DNA, the CDR3 is TGTGCCAGCAGTGACCGGACAGGCAATCAGCCCCAGCATTTT.

CDR3 protein: CASSRQGAYNSPLHF. The CDR3 DNA follows: TGTGCCAGCAGCCGACAGGGGGCCTATAATTCACCCCTCCACTTT. V gene TRBV6-5 combines with J gene TRBJ1-6, with 9 bases aligning to TRBD1. Losses at the gene ends were 6 bases for V and 2 bases for J; bases not matched to a gene: 2. This CDR3 has 15 residues. The germline V gene encodes CDR1 MNHEY and CDR2 SVGAGI.

This clone was counted a few times. The rearrangement links TRBV10-3 to TRBJ1-5, with D unresolved. Germline CDR1 ENHRY, CDR2 SYGVKD. V was clipped by 8 bases and J by 7 bases, with 9 bases between them. This CDR3 comprises 11 residues. The chain's CDR3 is CAIGSGQPQHF. CDR3 nucleotides: TGTGCCATCGGATCAGGACAGCCCCAGCATTTT.

J is TRBJ1-5 and V is TRBV7-9; D possibly corresponds to TRBD1 (6 bases). This CDR3 has 13 amino acids. Germline assignment: CDR1 SEHNR and CDR2 FQNEAQ (reference sequence). V lost 6 bases, J lost 5 bases, and 11 bases lay in between. The CDR3 sequence: CASRRGGDQPQHF. Written as DNA, the CDR3 is TGTGCCAGCAGGAGGGGGGGAGATCAGCCCCAGCATTTT.

This chain connects TRBV5-1 to TRBJ2-3; 7 bases line up with TRBD2. With 8 bases clipped from V and 4 bases from J, the junction kept 10 bases outside the gene matches. Germline V lookup: CDR1 SGHRS, CDR2 YFSETQ. The CDR3 has 14 residues. This chain's CDR3 is CASVWREPPDTQYF. The CDR3 DNA reads as TGCGCCAGTGTGTGGCGGGAGCCCCCAGATACGCAGTATTTT.

A single count supports this clone. CDR3 sequence reads: CASSPHSEVLGYTF. In DNA form, the CDR3 reads TGTGCCAGCAGTCCGCATTCAGAAGTCCTTGGCTACACCTTC. The chain uses TRBV27 and TRBJ1-2; no firm D call. CDR3 length: 14 residues. CDR1 is MNHEY and CDR2 is SMNVEV in the germline V gene (reference sequence). V lost 5 bases and J lost 7, with 17 bases in between.

This chain links TRBV27 with TRBJ1-6, with D possibly being TRBD1 (6 bases). Germline V gene data show CDR1 as MNHEY and CDR2 as SMNVEV (reference sequence). V gave up 5 bases and J gave up 7 bases, with 18 bases separating them. This CDR3 contains 16 residues. The CDR3 nucleotides read TGTGCCAGCAGTGTTACTTGGACAGAAGGGAATTCACCCCTCCACTTT. Translating gives CASSVTWTEGNSPLHF.

The CDR3 sequence: CASSLALQGLLNTGELFF. The CDR3 nucleotides read TGTGCCAGCAGCTTAGCGCTACAGGGGCTCCTGAACACCGGGGAGCTGTTTTTT. The rearrangement joins TRBV11-3 to TRBJ2-2; 7 bases match TRBD1. The CDR3 is made up of 18 amino acids. After removal of 1 base from V and 1 base from J, the junction contained 9 bases not matched to a gene. CDR1 is SGHNT, CDR2 YENEEA, per germline.

J is TRBJ1-1 and V is TRBV6-5; a weak D match, TRBD1 (5 bases). The CDR3 length is 13 residues. CDR1 and CDR2 (germline): MNHEY, SVGAGI. Trimming pared 0 bases from V and 4 bases from J, leaving 6 bases between. The CDR3, as DNA: TGTGCCAGCAGTTACTCCAGGGTCACTGAAGCTTTCTTT. Translating it yields CASSYSRVTEAFF.

This chain joins TRBV29-1 and TRBJ2-7; the match to TRBD1 covers 7 bases. Germline V gene data show CDR1 as SQVTM and CDR2 as ANQGSEA. The V and J ends lost 4 bases and 5 bases, in that order; junction bases with no gene match: 11. The CDR3 consists of 14 residues. CDR3 sequence (DNA): TGCAGCGTTGGAAACGAGGGGACAGCGGACGAGCAGTACTTC. Translated: CSVGNEGTADEQYF.

V gene TRBV6-1 combines with J gene TRBJ1-1; 7 bases fit TRBD1. Looked up from germline, CDR1 is MNHNS and CDR2 is SASEGT. The length of the CDR3 is 14 residues. V shed 6 bases and J 2 bases; nucleotides not matched to a gene: 6. CDR3 in amino acids: CASSPRDRNTEAFF. In nucleotides, the CDR3 is TGTGCCAGCAGCCCCAGGGACAGAAACACTGAAGCTTTCTTT.

A remark on this clone: One end of the junction varies from germline; a read error may be responsible. The V gene is TRBV28, the J gene TRBJ2-7; 12 bases agree with TRBD2. Germline V lookup: CDR1 MDHEN, CDR2 SYDVKM. The CDR3 spans 13 residues. CDR3 amino acids: CASRTSGREGTTF. Here the CDR3 DNA reads TGTGCCAGCAGGACTAGCGGGAGAGAAGGTACTACATTC.

This clone was detected only once. The rearrangement uses TRBV2 and TRBJ1-6; 8 bases fit TRBD1. The CDR3 is 13 amino acids. Trimming cost V 7 bases and J 8 bases; bases outside gene matches: 4. Looked up from germline, CDR1 is SNHLY and CDR2 is FYNNEI. The CDR3 sequence is CASMMDRDSPLHF. CDR3 nucleotides: TGTGCCAGCATGATGGACAGGGATTCACCCCTCCACTTT. Complete variable domain (other parts from reference TRBV2 and TRBJ1-6): EPEVTQTPSHQVTQMGQEVILRCVPISNHLYFYWYRQILGQKVEFLVSFYNNEISEKSEIFDDQFSVERPDGSNFTLKIRSTKLEDSAMYFCASMMDRDSPLHFGNGTRLTVT.

This rearrangement joins TRBV9 to TRBJ2-5; 7 bases are a match to TRBD1. The CDR3 spans 15 residues. The V and J ends lost 7 bases and 5 bases, in that order; junction bases with no gene match: 14. Germline CDR1 reads SGDLS; CDR2 reads YYNGEE. CDR3 sequence: CASAKGARASETQYF. The CDR3 nucleotides read TGTGCCAGCGCAAAGGGGGCCAGAGCTTCCGAGACCCAGTACTTC. The full variable domain, completed using reference TRBV9 and TRBJ2-5, is DSGVTQTPKHLITATGQRVTLRCSPRSGDLSVYWYQQSLDQGLQFLIQYYNGEERAKGNILERFSAQQFPDLHSELNLSSLELGDSALYFCASAKGARASETQYFGPGTRLLVL.

This chain joins TRBV28 and TRBJ1-3, with D possibly being TRBD1 (5 bases). Germline CDR1 reads MDHEN; CDR2 reads SYDVKM. This CDR3 comprises 16 residues. The V end was cut by 3 bases, the J end by 2 bases, with 14 bases between. Here the CDR3 reads CASSFTRGVPGNTIYF. The CDR3 DNA follows: TGTGCCAGCAGTTTTACCCGGGGGGTCCCTGGAAACACCATATATTTT.

The rearrangement uses TRBV7-2 and TRBJ2-2; 8 bases fit TRBD1. Trimming cost V 5 bases and J 0 bases; bases outside gene matches: 5. The CDR3 spans 16 residues. Per germline, CDR1 SGHTA and CDR2 FQGNSA. The CDR3 protein is CASSLRQGPNTGELFF. CDR3 bases: TGTGCCAGCAGCCTCAGACAGGGGCCGAACACCGGGGAGCTGTTTTTT.

The chain is built from TRBV7-2 and TRBJ1-4; 7 nucleotides match TRBD1. The CDR3 runs to 12 residues. CDR1 is SGHTA and CDR2 is FQGNSA in the germline V gene. Trimming cost V 5 bases and J 8 bases; bases outside gene matches: 2. The CDR3 nucleotides read TGTGCCAGCAGCCGAGGGGGCGAAAAACTGTTTTTT. Translated: CASSRGGEKLFF.

The chain carries TRBV28 and TRBJ1-2, with D perhaps TRBD1 (5 bases). The germline V gene encodes CDR1 MDHEN and CDR2 SYDVKM. The CDR3 has 13 amino acids. The V end was cut by 6 bases, the J end by 4 bases, with 12 bases between. The CDR3 sequence is CASSSQGPYGYTF. CDR3 bases: TGTGCCAGCAGCTCCCAGGGTCCCTATGGCTACACCTTC.

The chain has TRBV5-6 and TRBJ2-7; 9 bases match TRBD1. With 5 bases clipped from V and 2 bases from J, the junction kept 5 bases outside the gene matches. Germline CDR1 reads SGHDT; CDR2 reads YYEEEE. This CDR3 is built from 14 residues. This CDR3 reads CASSRDRAAYEQYF. The CDR3 DNA reads TGTGCCAGCAGTCGGGACAGGGCAGCCTACGAGCAGTACTTC. The entire variable domain, with the rest obtained from reference TRBV5-6 and TRBJ2-7, is as follows: DAGVTQSPTHLIKTRGQQVTLRCSPKSGHDTVSWYQQALGQGPQFIFQYYEEEERQRGNFPDRFSGHQFPNYSSELNVNALLLGDSALYLCASSRDRAAYEQYFGPGTRLTVT.

V usage is TRBV4-2 and J usage is TRBJ2-7, with 10 bases matching TRBD2. V was clipped by 0 bases and J by 1 base; unmatched bases: 3. The CDR3 sequence is 16 residues long. The germline gives CDR1 LGHNA, CDR2 YNFKEQ. CDR3 DNA: TGTGCCAGCAGCCAAGAAACAGCGGGAGGGTCCTACGAGCAGTACTTC. It encodes CASSQETAGGSYEQYF.

This clone was detected only a few times. The rearrangement uses TRBV6-5 and TRBJ1-3; maybe TRBD1 (6 bases). The V end was cut by 7 bases, the J end by 4 bases, with 14 bases between. Per germline, CDR1 MNHEY and CDR2 SVGAGI. The CDR3 has 14 amino acids. The CDR3 region is CASTRGGGGNTIYF. DNA for the CDR3: TGTGCCAGCACGAGGGGCGGGGGCGGAAACACCATATATTTT.

The chain combines TRBV4-3 with TRBJ2-3; D call uncertain. The germline V gene has CDR1 LGHNA and CDR2 YSLEER. V gave up 0 bases and J gave up 7 bases, with 14 bases separating them. The CDR3 runs to 15 residues. The CDR3 nucleotides are TGCGCCAGCAGCCAAGAACATAGCCTCGTAAATACGCAGTATTTT. This codes for CASSQEHSLVNTQYF.

The chain joins TRBV5-6 to TRBJ1-4; D perhaps matches TRBD1 (5 bases). The germline V gene encodes CDR1 SGHDT and CDR2 YYEEEE. V lost 1 base, J lost 8 bases, and 15 bases lay in between. The CDR3 is 15 residues long. CDR3 DNA: TGTGCCAGCAGCTTGAAGGGGCTTAGGAAAGAAAAACTGTTTTTT. This encodes CASSLKGLRKEKLFF.

This clone was seen a few times. This rearrangement joins TRBV5-1 to TRBJ1-2; 10 bases are a match to TRBD1. With V trimmed by 0 bases and J by 8 bases, 7 bases remained unmatched. The CDR3 has 15 amino acids. CDR1 SGHRS and CDR2 YFSETQ come from the germline V gene. The CDR3 protein is CASSLEGQGSGGYTF. CDR3 sequence (DNA): TGCGCCAGCAGCTTGGAGGGACAGGGGTCCGGGGGCTACACCTTC.

This CDR3 is CASSPLAGRQETQYF. The CDR3 bases are TGTGCCAGCTCACCCCTAGCGGGGAGGCAAGAGACCCAGTACTTC. This sequence joins TRBV18 and TRBJ2-5; 9 nucleotides line up with TRBD2. CDR3 length equals 15 residues. Germline CDR1 is KGHSH and CDR2 is LQKENI. V trimming: 3 bases; J trimming: 2 bases; junction bases outside the gene matches: 4. Looking up the rest from reference TRBV18 and TRBJ2-5 gives the full variable domain: NAGVMQNPRHLVRRRGQEARLRCSPMKGHSHVYWYRQLPEEGLKFMVYLQKENIIDESGMPKERFSAEFPKEGPSILRIQQVVRGDSAAYFCASSPLAGRQETQYFGPGTRLLVL.

V usage is TRBV10-3 and J usage is TRBJ1-4; D is uncertain. The CDR3 contains 14 residues. Germline CDR1 and CDR2: ENHRY and SYGVKD. V lost 1 base to trimming and J lost 4 bases, with 7 bases between them. The CDR3 DNA reads TGTGCCATCAGTGAGTTCGGAGGTAATGAAAAACTGTTTTTT. Translation: CAISEFGGNEKLFF.

The rearrangement uses TRBV6-6 and TRBJ1-2; TRBD1 aligns across 9 bases. The V segment lost 6 bases and the J segment 7 bases; nucleotides outside the gene matches: 9. The germline gives CDR1 MNHNY, CDR2 SVGAGI (reference sequence). The CDR3 is 14 residues long. As DNA, the CDR3 is TGTGCCAGCAGATCGGGACAGGGTTTCTCTGGCTACACCTTC. Its protein is CASRSGQGFSGYTF.

This clone was counted a few times. The chain employs TRBV6-6 and TRBJ1-2; the match to TRBD1 covers 8 bases. CDR1 is MNHNY, CDR2 SVGAGI, per germline (reference sequence). J lost 6 bases, V lost 6 bases, and 9 bases had no gene match. The CDR3 contains 14 residues. In nucleotides, the CDR3 is TGTGCCAGCAGCCGTGGACAGGGTGTCAATGGCTACACCTTC. Amino acid sequence: CASSRGQGVNGYTF.